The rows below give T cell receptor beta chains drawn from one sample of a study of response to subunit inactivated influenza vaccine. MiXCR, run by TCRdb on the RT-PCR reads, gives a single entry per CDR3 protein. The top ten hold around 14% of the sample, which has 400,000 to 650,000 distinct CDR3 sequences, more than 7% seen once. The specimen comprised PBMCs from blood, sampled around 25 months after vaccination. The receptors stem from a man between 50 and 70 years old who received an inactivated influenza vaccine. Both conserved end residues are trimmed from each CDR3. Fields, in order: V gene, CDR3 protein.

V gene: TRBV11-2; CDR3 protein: ASSRQGTQY
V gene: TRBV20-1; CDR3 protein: SARWGSGGELF
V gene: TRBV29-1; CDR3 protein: SVGISGQGYGYT
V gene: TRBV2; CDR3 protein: ASSVSAETQY
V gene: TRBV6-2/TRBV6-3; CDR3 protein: ASGRTGVTYEQY
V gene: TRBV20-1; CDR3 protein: SARPGLAGGFYADTQY
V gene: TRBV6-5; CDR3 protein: ASSYTGLAGAETQY
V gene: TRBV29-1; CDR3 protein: SALGQGPGELF
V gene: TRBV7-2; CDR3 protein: ASSLLKWPYEQY
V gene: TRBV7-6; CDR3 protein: ASSYGGSPTDTQY
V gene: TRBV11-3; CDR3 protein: ASTRRATDTQY
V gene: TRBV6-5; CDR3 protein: ASSYSPDHYGYT
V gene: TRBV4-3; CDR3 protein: ASSPKRLAGGHEQF
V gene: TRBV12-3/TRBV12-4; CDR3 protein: ASRPDANNEQF
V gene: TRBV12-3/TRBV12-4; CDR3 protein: ASSLGVPEQF
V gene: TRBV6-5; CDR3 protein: ASSYSTGVGDTQY
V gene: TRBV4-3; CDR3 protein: ASSPSTGGETQY
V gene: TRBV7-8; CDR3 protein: ASSSRTGPPTGELF
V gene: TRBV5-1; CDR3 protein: ASSFSGTGPDTQY
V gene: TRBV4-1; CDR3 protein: ASSQDPRIDTQY
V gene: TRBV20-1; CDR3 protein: SASRDRVGEQY
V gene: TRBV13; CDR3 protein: ASSSGLVSSYEQY